These T cell receptor beta chains were read from a single sample in a study of radiotherapy plus CTLA-4 blockade in lung cancer. The protocol was immunoSEQ multiplex PCR, while the TCRdb copy is restricted to in-frame clones and leaves out a portion. The table lists around 85,000 clones, 86% of them singletons. The sequences come from peripheral blood, collected from a patient treated with radiotherapy plus ipilimumab. These receptors were obtained from a human donor with non-small cell lung cancer who had a partial response to radiotherapy plus ipilimumab. The CDR3 runs from the conserved cysteine through the conserved F or W. The D gene is left open where the match is weak. Clone size is given for some rows only: seen once, a few or many times, or a class if the clone is expanded.

J gene,V gene,D gene,clone size,CDR3 DNA,CDR3 protein
TRBJ2-1,TRBV5-1,TRBD2,.,TGCGCCAGCAGAAAAGGGCAAGCGGGAGACAATGAGCAGTTCTTC,CASRKGQAGDNEQFF
TRBJ2-7,TRBV7-8,.,.,TGTGCCAGCAGCCCAGGGCTACAACCCATGTACGAGCAGTACTTC,CASSPGLQPMYEQYF
TRBJ2-2,TRBV7-2,.,.,TGTGCCAGCATCGACAGCAAGAGGACCGGGGAGCTGTTTTTT,CASIDSKRTGELFF
TRBJ2-7,TRBV18,TRBD2,once,TGTGCCAGCTCAGGTAGCGGGAGGCCATCCTACGAGCAGTACTTC,CASSGSGRPSYEQYF
TRBJ2-3,TRBV9,TRBD2,.,TGTGCCAGCAGCGGATCTTGGGGGGGAGGAGATACGCAGTATTTT,CASSGSWGGGDTQYF
TRBJ1-4,TRBV19,.,few,TGTGCCAGTAGTCTGCAGCGGGGGCGGACCGAAAAACTGTTTTTT,CASSLQRGRTEKLFF
TRBJ2-7,TRBV2,TRBD1,.,TGTGCCAGCAGTGTAGGACAGGGGGCGCGTGAGCAGTACTTC,CASSVGQGAREQYF
TRBJ1-2,TRBV2,.,.,TGTGCCAGCAGTCAAGGGGCCCAGGGGTTGGATGGCTACACCTTC,CASSQGAQGLDGYTF
TRBJ2-7,TRBV27,TRBD1,.,TGTGCCAGCAGTAGAACAGGGGGCGGCTACGAGCAGTACTTC,CASSRTGGGYEQYF
TRBJ1-2,TRBV7-9,.,few,TGTGCCAGCAGCTTAGAGAAGGGGCTCCGGTACACCTTC,CASSLEKGLRYTF
TRBJ2-1,TRBV11-2,TRBD1,.,TGTGCCAGCAGCTTCCAGGGACAGGGCTACAATGAGCAGTTCTTC,CASSFQGQGYNEQFF
TRBJ2-7,TRBV6-5,TRBD2,.,TGTGCCAGCAGCCAGACTAGCGGGAGCTCCTACGAGCAGTACTTC,CASSQTSGSSYEQYF
TRBJ2-1,TRBV19,TRBD2,.,TGTGCCAGTAGTATCAACTCGGGACTAGCGGGAGGGAATGAGCAGTTCTTC,CASSINSGLAGGNEQFF
TRBJ2-1,TRBV7-2,TRBD2,.,TGTGCCAGCAGCTTAAGGGGACTAGTTTCGGCGGGAAATGAGCAGTTCTTC,CASSLRGLVSAGNEQFF
TRBJ2-3,TRBV9,.,.,TGTGCCAGCAGCGTACGTGCGGGAAGCACAGATACGCAGTATTTT,CASSVRAGSTDTQYF
TRBJ1-4,TRBV2,.,.,TGTGCCAGCAGTTTGGGTCAGGGAACTACTAATGAAAAACTGTTTTTT,CASSLGQGTTNEKLFF
TRBJ2-4,TRBV4-3,.,.,TGCGCCAGCAGCGCCTCGGCGGGAGCCAAAAACATTCAGTACTTC,CASSASAGAKNIQYF
TRBJ1-2,TRBV7-9,TRBD1,.,TGTGCCAGCAGCCGCGCTGACAGGGTGGGTCTTGGCTACACCTTC,CASSRADRVGLGYTF
TRBJ2-3,TRBV9,TRBD1,.,TGTGCCAGCAGCTTAAGGGACAGGCCGACCACAGATACGCAGTATTTT,CASSLRDRPTTDTQYF
TRBJ2-7,TRBV5-4,TRBD2,.,TGTGCCAGCAGCTTGGGACTAGCGGGAGTCTCCTACGAGCAGTACTTC,CASSLGLAGVSYEQYF